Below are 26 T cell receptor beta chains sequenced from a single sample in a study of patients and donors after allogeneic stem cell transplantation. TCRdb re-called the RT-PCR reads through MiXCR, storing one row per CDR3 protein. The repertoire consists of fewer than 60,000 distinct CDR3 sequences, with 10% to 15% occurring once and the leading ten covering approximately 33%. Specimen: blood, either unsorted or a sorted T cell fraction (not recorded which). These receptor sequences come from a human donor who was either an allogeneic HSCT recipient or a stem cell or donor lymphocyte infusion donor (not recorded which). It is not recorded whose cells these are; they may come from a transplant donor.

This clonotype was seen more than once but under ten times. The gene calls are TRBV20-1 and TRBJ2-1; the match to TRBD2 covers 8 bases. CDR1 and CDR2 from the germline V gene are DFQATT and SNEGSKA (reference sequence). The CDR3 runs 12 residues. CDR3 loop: CIGGAPGAEQFF. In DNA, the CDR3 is TGCATCGGGGGGGCGCCGGGAGCTGAGCAGTTCTTC.

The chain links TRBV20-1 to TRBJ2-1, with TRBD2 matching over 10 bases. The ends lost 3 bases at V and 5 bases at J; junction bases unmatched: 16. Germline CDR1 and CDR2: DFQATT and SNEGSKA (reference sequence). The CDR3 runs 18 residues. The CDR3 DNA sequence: TGCAGTGCTAGTCCCCTAGCGGGAGCATGGGACGTCGACAATGAGCAGTTCTTC. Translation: CSASPLAGAWDVDNEQFF.

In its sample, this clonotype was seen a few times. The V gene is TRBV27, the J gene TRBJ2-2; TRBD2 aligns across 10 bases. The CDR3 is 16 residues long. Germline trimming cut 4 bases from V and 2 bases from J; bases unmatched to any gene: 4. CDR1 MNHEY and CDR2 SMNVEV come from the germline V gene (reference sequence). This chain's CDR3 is CASSSSGSENTGELFF. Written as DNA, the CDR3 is TGTGCCAGCAGTTCTAGCGGGAGCGAAAACACCGGGGAGCTGTTTTTT.

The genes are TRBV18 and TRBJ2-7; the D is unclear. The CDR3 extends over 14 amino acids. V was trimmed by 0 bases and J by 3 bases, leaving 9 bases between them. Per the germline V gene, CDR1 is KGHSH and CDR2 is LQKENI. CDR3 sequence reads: CASSPPLKGYEQYF. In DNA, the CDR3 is TGTGCCAGCTCACCACCGCTAAAGGGCTACGAGCAGTACTTC.

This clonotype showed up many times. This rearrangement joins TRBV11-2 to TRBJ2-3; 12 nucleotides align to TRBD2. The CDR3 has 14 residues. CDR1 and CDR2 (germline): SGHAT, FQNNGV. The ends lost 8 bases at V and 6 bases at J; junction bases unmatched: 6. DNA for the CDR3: TGTGCCAGCCCGACTAGCGGGAGCCCCGATACGCAGTATTTT. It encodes CASPTSGSPDTQYF.

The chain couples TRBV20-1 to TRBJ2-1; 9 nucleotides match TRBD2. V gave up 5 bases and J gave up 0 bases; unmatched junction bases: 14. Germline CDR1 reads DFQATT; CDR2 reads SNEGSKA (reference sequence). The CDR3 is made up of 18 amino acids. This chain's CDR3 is CSASTKLLSGSSYNEQFF. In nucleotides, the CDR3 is TGCAGTGCTTCTACAAAACTTCTTAGCGGGAGCTCCTACAATGAGCAGTTCTTC.

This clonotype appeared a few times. The CDR3 sequence is CASSFGRQEQETQYF. In DNA form, the CDR3 reads TGTGCCAGCAGTTTTGGTCGGCAAGAACAAGAGACCCAGTACTTC. This chain connects TRBV12-3 or TRBV12-4 to TRBJ2-5; D is ambiguous. V shed 3 bases and J shed 2 bases, with 13 bases lying between them. The length of the CDR3 is 15 residues.

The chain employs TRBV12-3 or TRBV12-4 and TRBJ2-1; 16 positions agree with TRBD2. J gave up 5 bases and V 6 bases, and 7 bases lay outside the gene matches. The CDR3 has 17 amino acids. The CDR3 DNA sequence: TGTGCCAGCAGGCCCGGGACTAGCGGGAGGGCAGACAATGAGCAGTTCTTC. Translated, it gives CASRPGTSGRADNEQFF.

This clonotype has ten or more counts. The DNA of the CDR3 is TGTGCCAGCAGTTACAGGCTCCTTGGCTCTGGAAACACCATATATTTT. Amino acid sequence: CASSYRLLGSGNTIYF. The chain joins TRBV6-5 to TRBJ1-3; the D is unclear. V dropped 2 bases and J dropped 0 bases, with 11 bases sitting between them. The CDR3 is made up of 16 amino acids. Per germline, CDR1 MNHEY and CDR2 SVGAGI.

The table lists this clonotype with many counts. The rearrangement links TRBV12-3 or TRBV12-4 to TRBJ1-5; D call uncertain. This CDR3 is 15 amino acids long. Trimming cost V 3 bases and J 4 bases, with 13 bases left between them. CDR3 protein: CASSFQYSGNQPQHF. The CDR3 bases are TGTGCCAGCAGTTTCCAGTATAGCGGGAATCAGCCCCAGCATTTT.

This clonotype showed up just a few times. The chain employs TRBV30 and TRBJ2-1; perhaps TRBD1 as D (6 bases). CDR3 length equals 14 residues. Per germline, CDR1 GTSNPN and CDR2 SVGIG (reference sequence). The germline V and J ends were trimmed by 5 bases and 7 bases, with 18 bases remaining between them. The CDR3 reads CAWDRAGVKNEQFF. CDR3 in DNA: TGTGCCTGGGATCGCGCAGGGGTGAAGAATGAGCAGTTCTTC.

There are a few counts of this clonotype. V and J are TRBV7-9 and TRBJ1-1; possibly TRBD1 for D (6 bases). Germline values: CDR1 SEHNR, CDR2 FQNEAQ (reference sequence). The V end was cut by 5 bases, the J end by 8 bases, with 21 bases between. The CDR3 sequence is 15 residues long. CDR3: CASSPPRRQVQEAFF. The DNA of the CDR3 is TGTGCCAGCAGCCCCCCTCGACGACAGGTGCAAGAAGCTTTCTTT. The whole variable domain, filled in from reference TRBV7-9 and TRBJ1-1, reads DTGVSQNPRHKITKRGQNVTFRCDPISEHNRLYWYRQTLGQGPEFLTYFQNEAQLEKSRLLSDRFSAERPKGSFSTLEIQRTEQGDSAMYLCASSPPRRQVQEAFFGQGTRLTVV.

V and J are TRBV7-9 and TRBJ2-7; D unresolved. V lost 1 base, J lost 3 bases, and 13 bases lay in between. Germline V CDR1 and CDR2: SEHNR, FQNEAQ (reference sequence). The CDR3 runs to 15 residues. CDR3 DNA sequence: TGTGCCAGCAGCTTAGGGCCCCTTCCGAACTACGAGCAGTACTTC. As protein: CASSLGPLPNYEQYF.

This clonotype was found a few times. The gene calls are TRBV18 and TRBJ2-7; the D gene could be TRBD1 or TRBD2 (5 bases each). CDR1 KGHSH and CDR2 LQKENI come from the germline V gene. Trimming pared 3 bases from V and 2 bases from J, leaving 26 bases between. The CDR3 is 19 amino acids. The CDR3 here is CASSPRDLWSLDYTYEQYF. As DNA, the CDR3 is TGTGCCAGCTCACCCCGGGACCTCTGGAGTTTAGACTATACCTACGAGCAGTACTTC.

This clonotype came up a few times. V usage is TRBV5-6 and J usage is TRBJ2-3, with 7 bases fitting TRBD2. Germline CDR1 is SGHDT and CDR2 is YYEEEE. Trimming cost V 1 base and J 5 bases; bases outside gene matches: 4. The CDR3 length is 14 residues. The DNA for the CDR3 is TGTGCCAGCAGCTTGAGATTAGCGGGAGATACGCAGTATTTT. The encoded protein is CASSLRLAGDTQYF. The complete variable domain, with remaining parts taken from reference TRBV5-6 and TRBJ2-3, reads DAGVTQSPTHLIKTRGQQVTLRCSPKSGHDTVSWYQQALGQGPQFIFQYYEEEERQRGNFPDRFSGHQFPNYSSELNVNALLLGDSALYLCASSLRLAGDTQYFGPGTRLTVL.

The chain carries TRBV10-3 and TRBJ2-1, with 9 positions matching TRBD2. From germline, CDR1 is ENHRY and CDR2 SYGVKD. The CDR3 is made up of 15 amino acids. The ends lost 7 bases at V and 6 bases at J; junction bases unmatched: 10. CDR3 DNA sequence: TGTGCCATCACCTCAGGGACTAGCTTGGGCAATGAGCAGTTCTTC. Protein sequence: CAITSGTSLGNEQFF.

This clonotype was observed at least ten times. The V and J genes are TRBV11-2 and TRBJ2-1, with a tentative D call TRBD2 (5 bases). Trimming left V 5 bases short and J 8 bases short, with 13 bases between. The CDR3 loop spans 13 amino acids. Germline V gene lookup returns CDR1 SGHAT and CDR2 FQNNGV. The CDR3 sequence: CASSLRTVDEQFF. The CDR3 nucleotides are TGTGCCAGCAGCCTTCGGACTGTGGATGAGCAGTTCTTC.

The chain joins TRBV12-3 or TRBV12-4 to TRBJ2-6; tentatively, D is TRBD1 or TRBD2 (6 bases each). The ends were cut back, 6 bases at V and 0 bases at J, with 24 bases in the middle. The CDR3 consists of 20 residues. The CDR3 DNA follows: TGTGCCAGCAGACCACAACAACAGGGAGGCTTAATCTCTGGGGCCAACGTCCTGACTTTC. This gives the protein CASRPQQQGGLISGANVLTF.

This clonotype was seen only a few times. CDR3 sequence: CASSPGLAGEAWGYNEQFF. DNA for the CDR3: TGTGCCAGCAGTCCTGGACTAGCGGGAGAGGCGTGGGGTTACAATGAGCAGTTCTTC. The gene calls are TRBV4-2 and TRBJ2-1; TRBD2 aligns across 13 bases. The ends lost 6 bases at V and 4 bases at J; junction bases unmatched: 15. The germline V gene has CDR1 LGHNA and CDR2 YNFKEQ. The CDR3 spans 19 residues.

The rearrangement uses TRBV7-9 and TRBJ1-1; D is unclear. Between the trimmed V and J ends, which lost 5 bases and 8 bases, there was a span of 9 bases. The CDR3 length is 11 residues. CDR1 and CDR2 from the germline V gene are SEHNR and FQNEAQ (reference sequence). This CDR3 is CASSGSREAFF. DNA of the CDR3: TGTGCCAGCAGCGGCAGTCGAGAAGCTTTCTTT.

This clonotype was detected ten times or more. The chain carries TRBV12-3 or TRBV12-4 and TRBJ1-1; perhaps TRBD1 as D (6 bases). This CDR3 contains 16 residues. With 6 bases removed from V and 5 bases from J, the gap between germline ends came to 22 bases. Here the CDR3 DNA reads TGTGCCAGCAGCTTCCTGGACAGATATGAACGGACTGAAGCTTTCTTT. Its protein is CASSFLDRYERTEAFF.

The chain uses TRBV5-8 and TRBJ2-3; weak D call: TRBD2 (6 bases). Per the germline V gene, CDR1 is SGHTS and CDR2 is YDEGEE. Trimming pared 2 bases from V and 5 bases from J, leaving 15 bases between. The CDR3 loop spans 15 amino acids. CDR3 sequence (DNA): TGTGCCAGCAGCTTTAATTGGGGGGAGAGAGATACGCAGTATTTT. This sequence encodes CASSFNWGERDTQYF.

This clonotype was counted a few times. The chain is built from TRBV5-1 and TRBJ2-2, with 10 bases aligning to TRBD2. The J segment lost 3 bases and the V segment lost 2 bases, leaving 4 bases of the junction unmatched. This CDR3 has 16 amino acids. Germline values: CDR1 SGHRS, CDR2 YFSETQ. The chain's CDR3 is CASSFLAGEHTGELFF. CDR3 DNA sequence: TGCGCCAGCAGCTTTCTAGCGGGAGAGCACACCGGGGAGCTGTTTTTT.

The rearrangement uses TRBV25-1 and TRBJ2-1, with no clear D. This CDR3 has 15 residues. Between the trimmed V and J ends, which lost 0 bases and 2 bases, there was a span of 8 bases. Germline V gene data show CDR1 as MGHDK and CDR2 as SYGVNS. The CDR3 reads CASSEYLSPYNEQFF. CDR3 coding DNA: TGTGCCAGCAGTGAATACTTGTCCCCCTACAATGAGCAGTTCTTC.

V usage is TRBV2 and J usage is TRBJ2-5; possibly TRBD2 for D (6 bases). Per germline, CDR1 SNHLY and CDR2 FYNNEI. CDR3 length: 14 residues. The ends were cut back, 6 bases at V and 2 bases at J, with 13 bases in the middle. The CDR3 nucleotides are TGTGCCAGCAGGGAGGGGACGGTACAAGAGACCCAGTACTTC. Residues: CASREGTVQETQYF. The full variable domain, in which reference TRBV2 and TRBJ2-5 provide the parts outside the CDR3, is EPEVTQTPSHQVTQMGQEVILRCVPISNHLYFYWYRQILGQKVEFLVSFYNNEISEKSEIFDDQFSVERPDGSNFTLKIRSTKLEDSAMYFCASREGTVQETQYFGPGTRLLVL.

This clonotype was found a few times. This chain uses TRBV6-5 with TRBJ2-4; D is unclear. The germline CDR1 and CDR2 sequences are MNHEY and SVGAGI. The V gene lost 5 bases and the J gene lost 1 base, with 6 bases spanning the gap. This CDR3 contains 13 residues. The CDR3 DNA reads TGTGCCAGCAGTAGCCCGGCCAAAAACATTCAGTACTTC. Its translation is CASSSPAKNIQYF.